Presented here are 30 T cell receptor beta chains from one specimen sequenced in a study of T-cell reconstitution after alpha-beta-depleted transplantation in children. Unique molecular identifiers tagged the TCRbeta library. MiXCR, applied by TCRdb to the PCR reads, yields one record per CDR3 protein. The sample carries fewer than 700,000 distinct CDR3 sequences, 10% to 15% recorded once. The sequencing here drew on PBMCs, mostly from graft donor cells, taken 360 days after TCRalphabeta/CD19-depleted stem cell transplant. Source of these receptors: a male patient aged 5 to 17 who had a stem cell transplant for acute myeloid leukemia, so the T cells may come from the graft donor.

This clonotype was detected ten times or more. This chain joins TRBV5-4 and TRBJ1-4; D remains unclear. CDR1 and CDR2 from the germline V gene are SGHNT and YYREEE (reference sequence). This CDR3 has 15 residues. Trimming pared 5 bases from V and 7 bases from J, leaving 18 bases between. CDR3 nucleotides: TGTGCCAGCAGAGAGCCGCCCAGAGGAAGTGAAAAACTGTTTTTT. Translation gives CASREPPRGSEKLFF.

A few counts support this clonotype. This chain's CDR3 is CASSLLAAGQETQYF. CDR3 bases: TGTGCCAGCAGTCTACTCGCCGCGGGACAAGAGACCCAGTACTTC. The V gene is TRBV28, the J gene TRBJ2-5; tentatively, D is TRBD2 (6 bases). The V gene's germline CDR1 is MDHEN and CDR2 SYDVKM. Trimming took 5 bases from V and 2 from J, leaving 15 bases between them. The CDR3 totals 15 residues.

The rearrangement joins TRBV14 to TRBJ2-7, with 7 bases that match TRBD2. CDR1 and CDR2 (germline): SGHDN, FVKESK. The CDR3 runs 17 residues. J gave up 6 bases and V 0 bases, and 14 bases lay outside the gene matches. The CDR3 nucleotides are TGTGCCAGCAGCCAAGATTATGGCGGGAGTTTCCAAGGCGAGCAGTACTTC. Amino acids: CASSQDYGGSFQGEQYF.

The chain is built from TRBV29-1 and TRBJ2-7; D perhaps matches TRBD1 (5 bases). Germline CDR1 SQVTM, CDR2 ANQGSEA. V dropped 7 bases and J dropped 4 bases, with 11 bases sitting between them. The CDR3 extends over 11 amino acids. The DNA for the CDR3 is TGCAGCGCCAAAGGGGTTTACGAGCAGTACTTC. Translating gives CSAKGVYEQYF.

The gene calls are TRBV5-1 and TRBJ2-5; TRBD1 aligns across 7 bases. The germline CDR1 and CDR2 sequences are SGHRS and YFSETQ. The CDR3 loop spans 18 amino acids. Trimming took 3 bases from V and 5 from J; bases not matched to a gene: 19. For the CDR3, the DNA is TGCGCCAGCAGCTATCCTTCCTCTGTTGAGGGGGCGAGGGAGACCCAGTACTTC. Residues: CASSYPSSVEGARETQYF.

Ten or more counts support this clonotype. DNA of the CDR3: TGTGCCAGCAGCCAAGACTCCCTAGCGGGAGCCCATGAGCAGTTCTTC. Protein: CASSQDSLAGAHEQFF. The chain employs TRBV14 and TRBJ2-1; 10 positions match TRBD2. The germline CDR1 and CDR2 sequences are SGHDN and FVKESK. V shed 0 bases and J 8 bases; nucleotides not matched to a gene: 7. The CDR3 covers 16 residues.

Ten or more counts support this clonotype. The DNA of the CDR3 is TGTGCCAGCAGCTTGGTTCGGGGGGGTGAAAAACTGTTTTTT. The encoded protein is CASSLVRGGEKLFF. V usage is TRBV5-6 and J usage is TRBJ1-4; TRBD1 is a possible D gene (5 bases). The CDR3 consists of 14 residues. Germline V CDR1 and CDR2: SGHDT, YYEEEE. The V end lost 0 bases, the J end lost 7 bases, and 10 bases lay between the germline ends.

V gene TRBV7-9 combines with J gene TRBJ2-1; 11 nucleotides agree with TRBD2. The junction had 8 bases not matched to a gene; V was cut back by 2 bases and J by 8 bases. In germline, CDR1 is SEHNR, CDR2 FQNEAQ (reference sequence). This CDR3 is 16 amino acids long. The CDR3, as DNA: TGTGCCAGCAGCTTATTAGTTACTAGCGGGAGAGATGAGCAGTTCTTC. It is translated as CASSLLVTSGRDEQFF.

Only a few counts were recorded for this clonotype. V and J are TRBV29-1 and TRBJ2-2; D gene unclear. This CDR3 is 14 amino acids long. In germline, CDR1 is SQVTM, CDR2 ANQGSEA. V was trimmed by 2 bases and J by 3 bases, leaving 10 bases between them. Here the CDR3 DNA reads TGCAGCGTTGAATTTGGGATTTACACCGGGGAGCTGTTTTTT. This encodes CSVEFGIYTGELFF.

This clonotype has at least ten counts. This chain uses TRBV4-3 with TRBJ2-2; TRBD1 matches at 10 bases. With 2 bases clipped from V and 3 bases from J, the junction kept 3 bases outside the gene matches. CDR3 length: 16 amino acids. Looked up from germline, CDR1 is LGHNA and CDR2 is YSLEER. The CDR3 DNA reads as TGCGCCAGCAGCCAAAAAGGGACAGGGGACACCGGGGAGCTGTTTTTT. This encodes CASSQKGTGDTGELFF.

This clonotype showed up just a few times. The V gene is TRBV20-1, the J gene TRBJ1-1, with TRBD1 as a possible D gene (6 bases). Trimming cost V 6 bases and J 5 bases, with 22 bases left between them. There are 15 residues in the CDR3. Per the germline V gene, CDR1 is DFQATT and CDR2 is SNEGSKA (reference sequence). The CDR3 DNA reads as TGCAGTGCGGGACTCCGAAAAACAGGGAGGACTGAAGCTTTCTTT. Encoded protein: CSAGLRKTGRTEAFF.

There are a few counts of this clonotype. CDR3 residues: CASSFRGLVINEQFF. CDR3 nucleotides: TGCGCCAGCAGCTTCCGGGGACTAGTTATCAATGAGCAGTTCTTC. The J gene is TRBJ2-1, the V gene TRBV5-1; 8 positions agree with TRBD2. V shed 2 bases and J 6 bases; nucleotides not matched to a gene: 7. CDR1 and CDR2 (germline): SGHRS, YFSETQ. The CDR3 spans 15 residues.

This clonotype was observed many times. V and J are TRBV20-1 and TRBJ2-1, with unresolved D. Per the germline V gene, CDR1 is DFQATT and CDR2 is SNEGSKA (reference sequence). The CDR3 extends over 12 amino acids. Trimming took 5 bases from V and 2 from J, leaving 7 bases between them. The CDR3: CSAEEAYNEQFF. Written as DNA, the CDR3 is TGCAGTGCTGAAGAGGCCTACAATGAGCAGTTCTTC.

V and J are TRBV6-2 or TRBV6-3 and TRBJ1-5, with unresolved D. V dropped 7 bases and J dropped 9 bases, with 22 bases sitting between them. The CDR3 extends over 15 amino acids. Germline loops: CDR1 MNHEY, CDR2 SVGEGT. CDR3 bases: TGTGCCAGCACCCCCGCCGGGCGGGTCTTTGGGCCCCAGCATTTT. Translated, it gives CASTPAGRVFGPQHF.

The rearrangement uses TRBV27 and TRBJ2-4; D is undetermined. The germline V gene has CDR1 MNHEY and CDR2 SMNVEV (reference sequence). V was cut by 1 base and J by 1 base, with 14 bases left in between. The CDR3 has 17 residues. CDR3 region: CASSLYREVGAKNIQYF. The CDR3 region has the DNA TGTGCCAGCAGTTTATATAGGGAAGTCGGTGCCAAAAACATTCAGTACTTC.

This chain links TRBV12-3 or TRBV12-4 with TRBJ2-1; 9 nucleotides align to TRBD2. This CDR3 is built from 15 residues. The J segment lost 6 bases and the V segment lost 5 bases, leaving 8 bases of the junction unmatched. The CDR3 region has the DNA TGTGCCAGCAGTCATAGCGGGGGCAGGGGCAATGAGCAGTTCTTC. Its protein product is CASSHSGGRGNEQFF.

The chain employs TRBV28 and TRBJ2-5, with TRBD2 matching 7 bases. CDR3 length: 15 amino acids. The V and J ends lost 3 bases and 3 bases, in that order; junction bases with no gene match: 7. Germline lookup yields CDR1 MDHEN and CDR2 SYDVKM. CDR3 sequence: CASSLSAGPKETQYF. DNA of the CDR3: TGTGCCAGCAGTTTGTCAGCGGGGCCCAAAGAGACCCAGTACTTC.

The sample holds many counts of this clonotype. The chain links TRBV7-9 to TRBJ2-1, with D possibly called TRBD1 or TRBD2 (6 bases each). The ends were cut back, 2 bases at V and 9 bases at J, with 20 bases in the middle. The germline V gene encodes CDR1 SEHNR and CDR2 FQNEAQ (reference sequence). The CDR3 is 16 residues long. The CDR3 nucleotides read TGTGCCAGCAGCTTAAGGCGAACTGACAAGGGGGGTGAGCAGTTCTTC. The encoded protein is CASSLRRTDKGGEQFF. Supplemented by reference TRBV7-9 and TRBJ2-1, the full variable domain reads DTGVSQNPRHKITKRGQNVTFRCDPISEHNRLYWYRQTLGQGPEFLTYFQNEAQLEKSRLLSDRFSAERPKGSFSTLEIQRTEQGDSAMYLCASSLRRTDKGGEQFFGPGTRLTVL.

J is TRBJ2-1 and V is TRBV28; 9 positions agree with TRBD2. Looked up from germline, CDR1 is MDHEN and CDR2 is SYDVKM. V lost 7 bases and J lost 2; bases outside the gene matches: 6. CDR3 length equals 15 residues. The CDR3 protein is CASNSGTSTYNEQFF. The CDR3 nucleotides read TGTGCCAGCAATTCCGGGACTAGCACCTACAATGAGCAGTTCTTC.

The V gene is TRBV9, the J gene TRBJ2-3; TRBD2 agrees at 15 bases. V shed 4 bases and J 5 bases; nucleotides not matched to a gene: 5. Germline lookup yields CDR1 SGDLS and CDR2 YYNGEE. The CDR3 is 16 amino acids. The DNA for the CDR3 is TGTGCCAGCAGCATCGGACTAGCGGGAGGGGGAGATACGCAGTATTTT. It is translated as CASSIGLAGGGDTQYF. Full variable domain (missing parts from reference TRBV9 and TRBJ2-3): DSGVTQTPKHLITATGQRVTLRCSPRSGDLSVYWYQQSLDQGLQFLIQYYNGEERAKGNILERFSAQQFPDLHSELNLSSLELGDSALYFCASSIGLAGGGDTQYFGPGTRLTVL.

This clonotype has ten or more counts. The CDR3 coding sequence is TGTGCCAGCAGTTTAGTTCCGGGAGCCAATGAGCAGTTCTTC. As protein: CASSLVPGANEQFF. The chain uses TRBV12-3 or TRBV12-4 and TRBJ2-1; maybe TRBD2 (6 bases). The ends were cut back, 1 base at V and 6 bases at J, with 10 bases in the middle. The CDR3 has 14 amino acids.

This clonotype was recorded a few times. The chain links TRBV20-1 to TRBJ2-7, with TRBD2 matching over 9 bases. The CDR3 has 14 amino acids. Germline CDR1 is DFQATT and CDR2 is SNEGSKA (reference sequence). V was pared by 5 bases and J by 1 base, with 6 bases of the junction left unmatched. In DNA, the CDR3 is TGCAGTGCTTGCAGCGGGAGGTTGTCCTACGAGCAGTACTTC. Protein product: CSACSGRLSYEQYF.

This clonotype was counted many times. V is TRBV28 and J is TRBJ2-1; D not resolved. Germline V lookup: CDR1 MDHEN, CDR2 SYDVKM. This CDR3 region has 16 residues. The V gene lost 6 bases and the J gene lost 0 bases, with 15 bases spanning the gap. The CDR3 loop reads CASSFDDSTSYNEQFF. For the CDR3, the DNA is TGTGCCAGCAGCTTCGATGACTCTACCTCCTACAATGAGCAGTTCTTC.

The table lists this clonotype with a few counts. The chain couples TRBV28 to TRBJ1-1, with D unresolved. The CDR3 runs 10 residues. V dropped 6 bases and J dropped 8 bases, with 7 bases sitting between them. Germline V gene lookup returns CDR1 MDHEN and CDR2 SYDVKM. The CDR3 region is CASSSSEAFF. CDR3 coding DNA: TGTGCCAGCAGCTCCTCCGAAGCTTTCTTT.

J is TRBJ2-1 and V is TRBV4-3; 7 positions agree with TRBD1. Germline CDR1 LGHNA, CDR2 YSLEER. Trimming removed 0 bases from V and 0 bases from J; junction bases left unmatched: 5. The CDR3 has 17 amino acids. The CDR3 reads CASSQDYYRGSYNEQFF. The DNA for the CDR3 is TGCGCCAGCAGCCAAGATTACTACAGGGGCTCCTACAATGAGCAGTTCTTC.

The V and J genes are TRBV6-6 and TRBJ1-1; D is possibly TRBD1 (5 bases). The V end lost 10 bases, the J end lost 8 bases, and 14 bases lay between the germline ends. Germline values: CDR1 MNHNY, CDR2 SVGAGI (reference sequence). The CDR3 has 11 residues. CDR3 DNA sequence: TGTGCCACGGGCCGGGGCGCCGAAGCTTTCTTT. Translation: CATGRGAEAFF.

The chain combines TRBV4-3 with TRBJ2-3; weak D call: TRBD2 (5 bases). CDR1 and CDR2 from the germline V gene are LGHNA and YSLEER. The ends were cut back, 2 bases at V and 6 bases at J, with 18 bases in the middle. This CDR3 contains 16 residues. The CDR3 DNA follows: TGCGCCAGCAGCCAATTTCGGCGGGCATCCGGGGATACGCAGTATTTT. Translation: CASSQFRRASGDTQYF.

The CDR3 region has the DNA TGTGCCAGCAGCCACGGTAGGGGACCGGACAACTCCTACGAGCAGTACTTC. Its protein is CASSHGRGPDNSYEQYF. The chain has TRBV14 and TRBJ2-7; D may be TRBD1 or TRBD2 (5 bases each). The CDR3 length is 17 residues. Germline CDR1 reads SGHDN; CDR2 reads FVKESK. Trimming shortened V by 3 bases and J by 0 bases, and 18 bases separated the two germline ends.

This clonotype has just a few counts. The chain recombines TRBV6-2 or TRBV6-3 with TRBJ2-7; the D gene is possibly TRBD1 (7 bases). The CDR3 has 15 amino acids. CDR1 and CDR2 (germline): MNHEY, SVGEGT. V was pared by 7 bases and J by 1 base, with 17 bases between. The CDR3 loop reads CASKRRGLESYEQYF. The DNA of the CDR3 is TGTGCCAGCAAGCGGAGGGGGCTCGAATCCTACGAGCAGTACTTC.

This clonotype was counted between two and nine times. This chain uses TRBV20-1 with TRBJ2-6; 8 bases align to TRBD1. J was trimmed by 0 bases and V by 3 bases; bases with no gene match: 7. The CDR3 totals 17 residues. CDR1 is DFQATT and CDR2 is SNEGSKA in the germline V gene (reference sequence). CDR3 sequence reads: CSARTGTGPSGANVLTF. CDR3 DNA sequence: TGCAGTGCTAGGACCGGGACAGGTCCCTCTGGGGCCAACGTCCTGACTTTC.